A single sample gave rise to the 30 T cell receptor beta chains below, sequenced in a study of blood T cell repertoires in COVID-19. This table comes from immunoSEQ multiplex PCR, and its TCRdb copy is limited to in-frame clones, with some not included. The data contain 200,000 to 250,000 clones, about 83% of them singletons. The sequencing input was peripheral blood. These receptors were collected from a woman aged 25 to 45 with COVID-19, enrolled during active disease.

Only a few counts were recorded for this clone. V gene TRBV19 combines with J gene TRBJ1-1; TRBD1 matches at 9 bases. V gave up 5 bases and J gave up 0 bases; unmatched junction bases: 7. The CDR3 has 16 amino acids. Germline V lookup: CDR1 LNHDA, CDR2 SQIVND (reference sequence). The DNA for the CDR3 is TGTGCCAGTAGTGCTCGGACAGGGGCAGTGAACACTGAAGCTTTCTTT. It encodes CASSARTGAVNTEAFF.

The V gene is TRBV6-6, the J gene TRBJ1-2; D may be TRBD1 (5 bases). Per the germline V gene, CDR1 is MNHNY and CDR2 is SVGAGI (reference sequence). This CDR3 has 12 amino acids. The V gene lost 4 bases and the J gene lost 8 bases, with 11 bases spanning the gap. The CDR3 DNA reads as TGTGCCAGCAGTTCCCAGGGTGGCGGCTACACCTTC. This gives the protein CASSSQGGGYTF.

The rearrangement joins TRBV28 to TRBJ1-5; possible D gene TRBD1, 6 bases. The V and J ends lost 5 bases and 5 bases respectively, with 19 bases between them. In germline, CDR1 is MDHEN, CDR2 SYDVKM. The CDR3 is 16 residues long. The CDR3 here is CASSPPGGGDHQPQHF. The CDR3 DNA reads TGTGCCAGCAGTCCCCCGGGAGGGGGGGACCATCAGCCCCAGCATTTT.

The chain uses TRBV5-6 and TRBJ1-1; D is ambiguous. Germline values: CDR1 SGHDT, CDR2 YYEEEE. This CDR3 region has 14 residues. V gave up 0 bases and J gave up 3 bases, with 9 bases separating them. CDR3 DNA sequence: TGTGCCAGCAGCTTGGTCGGTTCACACACTGAAGCTTTCTTT. It encodes CASSLVGSHTEAFF. Filled out from reference TRBV5-6 and TRBJ1-1, the complete variable domain reads DAGVTQSPTHLIKTRGQQVTLRCSPKSGHDTVSWYQQALGQGPQFIFQYYEEEERQRGNFPDRFSGHQFPNYSSELNVNALLLGDSALYLCASSLVGSHTEAFFGQGTRLTVV.

The rearrangement uses TRBV12-3 or TRBV12-4 and TRBJ2-5; tentative D call: TRBD2 (5 bases). Between the trimmed V and J ends, which lost 5 bases and 4 bases, there was a span of 8 bases. The CDR3 loop spans 12 amino acids. This CDR3 is CASSRSGETQYF. The CDR3, as DNA: TGTGCCAGCAGTCGCAGCGGAGAGACCCAGTACTTC.

This chain connects TRBV7-2 to TRBJ1-2; 8 bases are a match to TRBD1. Germline V gene sequence: CDR1 SGHTA, CDR2 FQGNSA. The length of the CDR3 is 14 residues. Germline trimming cut 3 bases from V and 7 bases from J; bases unmatched to any gene: 7. The CDR3 nucleotides read TGTGCCAGCAGCTTCGGACAGGGCAGGGGTGGCTACACCTTC. Its protein product is CASSFGQGRGGYTF.

The V and J genes are TRBV5-1 and TRBJ1-1; tentative D call: TRBD1 (6 bases). Trimming pared 4 bases from V and 0 bases from J, leaving 10 bases between. The CDR3 has 14 amino acids. Germline V lookup: CDR1 SGHRS, CDR2 YFSETQ. The CDR3 DNA sequence: TGCGCCAGCAGCGGGGGCAGAATGAACACTGAAGCTTTCTTT. Its protein is CASSGGRMNTEAFF. The full variable domain, in which reference TRBV5-1 and TRBJ1-1 provide the parts outside the CDR3, is KAGVTQTPRYLIKTRGQQVTLSCSPISGHRSVSWYQQTPGQGLQFLFEYFSETQRNKGNFPGRFSGRQFSNSRSEMNVSTLELGDSALYLCASSGGRMNTEAFFGQGTRLTVV.

Concerning this clone itself: The same CDR3 also results from other DNA sequences found in this sample. The chain is built from TRBV7-3 and TRBJ2-3; a weak D match, TRBD2 (6 bases). The CDR3 has 14 residues. CDR1 SGHTA and CDR2 FQGTGA come from the germline V gene. With 0 bases removed from V and 4 bases from J, the gap between germline ends came to 8 bases. The CDR3 reads CASSLTGGADTQYF. The CDR3 DNA reads TGTGCCAGCAGCTTAACGGGCGGGGCAGATACGCAGTATTTT.

In the case of this clone: The same CDR3 also results from other DNA sequences found in this sample. The chain recombines TRBV2 with TRBJ1-1; D is undetermined. Trimming cost V 3 bases and J 0 bases, with 5 bases left between them. CDR1 SNHLY and CDR2 FYNNEI come from the germline V gene. The CDR3 has 13 amino acids. The CDR3 here is CASSESVNTEAFF. CDR3 sequence (DNA): TGTGCCAGCAGTGAGTCTGTGAACACTGAAGCTTTCTTT. The full variable domain, with the rest looked up from reference TRBV2 and TRBJ1-1, is EPEVTQTPSHQVTQMGQEVILRCVPISNHLYFYWYRQILGQKVEFLVSFYNNEISEKSEIFDDQFSVERPDGSNFTLKIRSTKLEDSAMYFCASSESVNTEAFFGQGTRLTVV.

The chain uses TRBV27 and TRBJ1-1; 8 bases agree with TRBD1. With V trimmed by 7 bases and J by 0 bases, 7 bases remained unmatched. Per germline, CDR1 MNHEY and CDR2 SMNVEV (reference sequence). The CDR3 is 15 residues long. The CDR3 DNA is TGTGCCAGCAATCCAAGACAGGGGTTGAACACTGAAGCTTTCTTT. It yields the protein CASNPRQGLNTEAFF.

The rearrangement links TRBV4-3 to TRBJ1-2, with D possibly being TRBD1 (5 bases). The germline V gene has CDR1 LGHNA and CDR2 YSLEER. With 0 bases removed from V and 5 bases from J, the gap between germline ends came to 16 bases. The CDR3 is made up of 16 amino acids. DNA for the CDR3: TGCGCCAGCAGCCAAGAAGGGGCGGAGGGCCCTTATGGCTACACCTTC. Protein: CASSQEGAEGPYGYTF.

This chain links TRBV7-2 with TRBJ1-2; no firm D call. Germline CDR1 reads SGHTA; CDR2 reads FQGNSA. Trimming left V 5 bases short and J 8 bases short, with 15 bases between. The CDR3 totals 13 residues. Here the CDR3 reads CASSTADKSGYTF. The CDR3 DNA is TGTGCCAGCAGCACGGCTGACAAATCCGGCTACACCTTC.

V gene TRBV18 combines with J gene TRBJ1-1, with 9 bases that match TRBD1. CDR1 is KGHSH and CDR2 is LQKENI in the germline V gene. V lost 6 bases, J lost 6 bases, and 11 bases stayed unmatched. The CDR3 contains 15 residues. CDR3 amino acids: CASSPLTGGTSEAFF. DNA for the CDR3: TGTGCCAGCTCCCCCTTGACAGGGGGAACGTCTGAAGCTTTCTTT.

The rearrangement links TRBV3-1 (or the pseudogene TRBV3-2) to TRBJ1-4, with 7 bases fitting TRBD1. Unmatched junction bases numbered 8, after V lost 6 bases and J lost 7 bases. This CDR3 contains 14 residues. Germline lookup yields CDR1 LGHDT and CDR2 YNNKEL (reference sequence). CDR3 in DNA: TGTGCCAGCAGGAACAGGGGAGGAATTGAAAAACTGTTTTTT. Encoded protein: CASRNRGGIEKLFF.

With respect to this clone: The sample carries other DNA sequences with the same CDR3. The V call is TRBV7-9, the J call TRBJ2-1, with a weak D call TRBD2 (6 bases). Germline CDR1 and CDR2: SEHNR and FQNEAQ (reference sequence). V was pared by 5 bases and J by 0 bases, with 11 bases between. CDR3 size: 15 residues. CDR3 sequence reads: CASSPSESSYNEQFF. CDR3 bases: TGTGCCAGCAGCCCTAGCGAGAGCTCCTACAATGAGCAGTTCTTC.

The chain is built from TRBV6-2 or TRBV6-3 and TRBJ1-2; D not certain. V lost 5 bases and J 0 bases, leaving 7 bases between the germline ends. CDR3 length: 13 residues. The V gene's germline CDR1 is MNHEY and CDR2 SVGEGT. For the CDR3, the DNA is TGTGCCAGCAGTCAGATTACTAACTATGGCTACACCTTC. It yields the protein CASSQITNYGYTF.

Only one count was recorded for this clone. The chain recombines TRBV19 with TRBJ1-1; no definite D call. V was cut by 5 bases and J by 1 base, with 14 bases left in between. CDR3 length: 15 residues. Germline V gene sequence: CDR1 LNHDA, CDR2 SQIVND (reference sequence). The DNA for the CDR3 is TGTGCCAGTAGTCCCACCCCCAGGAAGAACACTGAAGCTTTCTTT. Protein: CASSPTPRKNTEAFF.

The gene calls are TRBV19 and TRBJ1-1, with D unclear. V lost 5 bases, J lost 5 bases, and 9 bases lay in between. Germline values: CDR1 LNHDA, CDR2 SQIVND (reference sequence). This CDR3 comprises 12 residues. CDR3 residues: CASSLTLTEAFF. CDR3 coding DNA: TGTGCCAGTAGTCTTACTCTAACTGAAGCTTTCTTT. Full variable domain (remainder filled in from reference TRBV19 and TRBJ1-1): DGGITQSPKYLFRKEGQNVTLSCEQNLNHDAMYWYRQDPGQGLRLIYYSQIVNDFQKGDIAEGYSVSREKKESFPLTVTSAQKNPTAFYLCASSLTLTEAFFGQGTRLTVV.

The chain couples TRBV7-2 to TRBJ1-6; 7 bases are a match to TRBD1. V lost 5 bases, J lost 7 bases, and 8 bases stayed unmatched. This CDR3 comprises 15 residues. CDR1 is SGHTA and CDR2 is FQGNSA in the germline V gene. Here the CDR3 reads CASSPTGTVNSPLHF. The CDR3 nucleotides are TGTGCCAGCAGCCCGACCGGGACAGTAAATTCACCCCTCCACTTT. The entire variable domain, with the rest obtained from reference TRBV7-2 and TRBJ1-6, is as follows: GAGVSQSPSNKVTEKGKDVELRCDPISGHTALYWYRQSLGQGLEFLIYFQGNSAPDKSGLPSDRFSAERTGGSVSTLTIQRTQQEDSAVYLCASSPTGTVNSPLHFGNGTRLTVT.

The CDR3: CASSGFWQGGYGYTF. DNA of the CDR3: TGTGCCAGCAGTGGGTTTTGGCAGGGGGGCTATGGCTACACCTTC. The chain employs TRBV25-1 and TRBJ1-2, with 7 bases identical to TRBD1. This CDR3 contains 15 residues. Germline CDR1 is MGHDK and CDR2 is SYGVNS. V lost 4 bases to trimming and J lost 4 bases; unmatched junction nucleotides: 9.

In nucleotides, the CDR3 is TGTGCCACCCAAACAGACAGGGGGTCCCAAGAGACCCAGTACTTC. The encoded protein is CATQTDRGSQETQYF. This chain uses TRBV15 with TRBJ2-5, with TRBD1 identical over 9 bases. The germline gives CDR1 LNHNV, CDR2 YYDKDF (reference sequence). Trimming at V came to 8 bases and at J to 1 base, leaving 8 bases not matched to a gene. CDR3 length: 15 residues.

This clone came up once. The chain links TRBV5-1 to TRBJ2-7; 8 bases agree with TRBD1. The ends lost 0 bases at V and 3 bases at J; junction bases unmatched: 8. CDR3 size: 16 residues. Looked up from germline, CDR1 is SGHRS and CDR2 is YFSETQ. In DNA, the CDR3 is TGCGCCAGCAGCTTGGGGGACAGGCTGGAGGGCTACGAGCAGTACTTC. Its translation is CASSLGDRLEGYEQYF.

The chain employs TRBV7-2 and TRBJ2-1; 10 bases agree with TRBD2. The V gene end was trimmed by 1 base and the J gene end by 6 bases; junction bases not matched to a gene: 6. This CDR3 region has 16 residues. The V gene's germline CDR1 is SGHTA and CDR2 FQGNSA. The CDR3 spells CASSLVASGGLNEQFF. In nucleotides, the CDR3 is TGTGCCAGCAGCTTAGTGGCTAGCGGGGGTCTCAATGAGCAGTTCTTC.

The chain is built from TRBV5-4 and TRBJ2-1; 8 nucleotides line up with TRBD2. The CDR3 runs to 15 residues. With V trimmed by 0 bases and J by 6 bases, 5 bases remained unmatched. CDR1 SGHNT and CDR2 YYREEE come from the germline V gene (reference sequence). CDR3 protein: CASSLVREALNEQFF. CDR3 DNA: TGTGCCAGCAGCTTGGTGCGGGAGGCCCTCAATGAGCAGTTCTTC.

The rearrangement links TRBV19 to TRBJ2-2, with 10 bases aligning to TRBD2. CDR1 LNHDA and CDR2 SQIVND come from the germline V gene (reference sequence). This CDR3 has 16 residues. Trimming at V came to 3 bases and at J to 7 bases, leaving 8 bases not matched to a gene. CDR3 sequence (DNA): TGTGCCAGTAGTATCGAGCTAGCGGGAGTCGGCGGGGAGCTGTTTTTT. It translates to CASSIELAGVGGELFF.

The chain combines TRBV19 with TRBJ1-5, with D maybe TRBD1 (6 bases). The germline CDR1 and CDR2 sequences are LNHDA and SQIVND (reference sequence). Trimming took 7 bases from V and 7 from J, leaving 23 bases between them. CDR3 length: 16 amino acids. The CDR3 sequence is CASTLLGGQSGQPQHF. CDR3 DNA sequence: TGTGCCAGTACCCTGCTCGGGGGGCAATCGGGGCAGCCCCAGCATTTT.

The rearrangement joins TRBV14 to TRBJ2-7, with a tentative D call TRBD1 (5 bases). The V and J ends lost 1 base and 3 bases respectively, with 16 bases between them. The CDR3 contains 16 residues. CDR1 is SGHDN, CDR2 FVKESK, per germline. The CDR3 DNA reads as TGTGCCAGCAGCCAAGGATCCTTGACAGTCTACTACGAGCAGTACTTC. Translating it yields CASSQGSLTVYYEQYF.

V is TRBV27 and J is TRBJ1-2; the D is unclear. This CDR3 has 15 residues. CDR1 and CDR2 (germline): MNHEY, SMNVEV (reference sequence). V lost 2 bases and J lost 1, with 11 bases in between. This CDR3 reads CASSLRGSSNYGYTF. The CDR3 nucleotides are TGTGCCAGCAGTTTACGAGGCAGCAGTAACTATGGCTACACCTTC.

This chain links TRBV1 with TRBJ1-1; the table assigns TRBD1, which was not confirmed against the DNA. TRBV1 has pseudogene status. The CDR3 is 15 residues long. CDR3 protein: CTSSQNVQGETEAFF. CDR3 DNA: TGCACCAGCAGCCAAAATGTACAGGGTGAAACTGAAGCTTTCTTT.

The rearrangement joins TRBV28 to TRBJ1-1; D is uncertain. V shed 3 bases and J shed 5 bases, with 10 bases lying between them. The CDR3 has 13 residues. Germline V gene data show CDR1 as MDHEN and CDR2 as SYDVKM. CDR3 nucleotides: TGTGCCAGCAGTTTTGGCAGAGGGACTGAAGCTTTCTTT. Translation: CASSFGRGTEAFF.